Sequencing of this T cell receptor (beta chain) was carried out in a study of blood T cell repertoires in COVID-19. The overall study: From the United States, Italy and Spain came samples of acute and convalescent COVID-19. PBMCs, B-cell-depleted T cells, or T cells were the source of the cDNA or gDNA that made up the material.

V shed 2 bases and J shed 1 base, with 6 bases lying between them. The CDR3 covers 15 residues. Germline V gene lookup returns CDR1 LGHNA and CDR2 YNFKEQ. Study processing details: Estimation of nucleated cell counts relied on the amplification of reference gene primers. Clones were sequenced by immunoSEQ multiplex PCR, and TCRdb holds only the in-frame ones, with some missing. V, J and clone size are those of that table, while D and trimming were read from the DNA. The sample has tens of thousands of clones, approximately 80% seen once. Specimen: peripheral blood. The TCR was taken from a man in his 70s with acute or convalescent COVID-19. The chain joins TRBV4-2 to TRBJ2-6; no definite D call. The CDR3 sequence: CASSQKLSGANVLTF. As DNA, the CDR3 is TGTGCCAGCAGCCAAAAGCTTTCTGGGGCCAACGTCCTGACTTTC.